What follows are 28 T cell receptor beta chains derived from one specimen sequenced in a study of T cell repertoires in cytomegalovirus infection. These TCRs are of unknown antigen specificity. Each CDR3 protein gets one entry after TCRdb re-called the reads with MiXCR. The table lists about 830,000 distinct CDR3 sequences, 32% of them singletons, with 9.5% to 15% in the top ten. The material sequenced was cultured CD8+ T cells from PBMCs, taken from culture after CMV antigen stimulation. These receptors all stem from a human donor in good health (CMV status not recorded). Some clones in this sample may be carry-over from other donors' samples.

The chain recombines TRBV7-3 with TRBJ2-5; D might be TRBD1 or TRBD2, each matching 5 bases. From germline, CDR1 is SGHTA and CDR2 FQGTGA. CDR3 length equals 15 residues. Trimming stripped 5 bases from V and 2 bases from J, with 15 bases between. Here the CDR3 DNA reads TGTGCCAGCAGCCAACCCCAGGGAGCTCAAGAGACCCAGTACTTC. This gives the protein CASSQPQGAQETQYF.

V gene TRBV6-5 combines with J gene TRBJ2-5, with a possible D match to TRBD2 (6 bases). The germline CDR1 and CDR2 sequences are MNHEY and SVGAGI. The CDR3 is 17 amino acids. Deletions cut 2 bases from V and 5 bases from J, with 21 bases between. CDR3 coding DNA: TGTGCCAGCAGTTACCTACCTGCGGGATTCCTGAGGGAGACCCAGTACTTC. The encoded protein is CASSYLPAGFLRETQYF.

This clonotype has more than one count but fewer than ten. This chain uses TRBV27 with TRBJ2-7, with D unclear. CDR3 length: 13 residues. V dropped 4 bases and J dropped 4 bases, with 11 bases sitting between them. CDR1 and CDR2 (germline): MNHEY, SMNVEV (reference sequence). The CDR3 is CASSSPTVYEQYF. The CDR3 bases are TGTGCCAGCAGTTCCCCGACCGTTTACGAGCAGTACTTC.

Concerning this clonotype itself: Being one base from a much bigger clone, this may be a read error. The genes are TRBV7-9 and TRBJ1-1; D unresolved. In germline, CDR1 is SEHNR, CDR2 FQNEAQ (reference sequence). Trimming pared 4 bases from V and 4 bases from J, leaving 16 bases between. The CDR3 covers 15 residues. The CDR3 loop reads CASSSIRGECTEAFF. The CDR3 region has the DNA TGTGCCAGCAGCTCTATCCGCGGGGAGTGCACTGAAGCTTTCTTT.

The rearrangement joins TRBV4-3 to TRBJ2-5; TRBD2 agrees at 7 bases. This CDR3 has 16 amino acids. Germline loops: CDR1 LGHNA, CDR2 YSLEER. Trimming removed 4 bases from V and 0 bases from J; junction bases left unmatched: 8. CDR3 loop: CASSRALADDQETQYF. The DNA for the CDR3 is TGCGCCAGCAGCCGGGCGCTAGCGGACGACCAAGAGACCCAGTACTTC.

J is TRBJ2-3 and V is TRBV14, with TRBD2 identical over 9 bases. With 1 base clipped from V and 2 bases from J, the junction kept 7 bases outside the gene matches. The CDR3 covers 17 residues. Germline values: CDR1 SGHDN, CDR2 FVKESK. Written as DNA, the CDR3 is TGTGCCAGCAGCCAAGTAGCGGGGGAGACCTACACAGATACGCAGTATTTT. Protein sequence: CASSQVAGETYTDTQYF.

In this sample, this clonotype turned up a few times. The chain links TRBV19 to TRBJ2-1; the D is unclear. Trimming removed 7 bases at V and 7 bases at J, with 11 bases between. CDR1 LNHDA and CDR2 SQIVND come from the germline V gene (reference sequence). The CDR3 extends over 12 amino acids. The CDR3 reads CASKWGENEQFF. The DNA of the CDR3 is TGTGCCAGTAAGTGGGGTGAGAATGAGCAGTTCTTC.

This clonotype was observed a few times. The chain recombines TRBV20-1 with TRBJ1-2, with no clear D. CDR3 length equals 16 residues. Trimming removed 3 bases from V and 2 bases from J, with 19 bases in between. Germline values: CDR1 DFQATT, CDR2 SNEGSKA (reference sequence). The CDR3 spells CSASLLGSHGNYGYTF. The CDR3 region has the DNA TGCAGTGCTAGCCTACTTGGGAGTCACGGGAACTATGGCTACACCTTC.

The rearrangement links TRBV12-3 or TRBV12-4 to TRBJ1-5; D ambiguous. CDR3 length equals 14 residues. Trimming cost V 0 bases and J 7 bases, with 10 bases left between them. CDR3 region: CASSLAPGSQPQHF. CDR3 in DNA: TGTGCCAGCAGTTTAGCGCCAGGTTCGCAGCCCCAGCATTTT.

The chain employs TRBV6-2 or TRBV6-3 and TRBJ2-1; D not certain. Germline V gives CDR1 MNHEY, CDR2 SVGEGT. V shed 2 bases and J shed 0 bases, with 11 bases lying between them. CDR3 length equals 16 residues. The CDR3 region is CASSYGLFLSYNEQFF. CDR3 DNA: TGTGCCAGCAGTTACGGTCTTTTCCTCTCCTACAATGAGCAGTTCTTC.

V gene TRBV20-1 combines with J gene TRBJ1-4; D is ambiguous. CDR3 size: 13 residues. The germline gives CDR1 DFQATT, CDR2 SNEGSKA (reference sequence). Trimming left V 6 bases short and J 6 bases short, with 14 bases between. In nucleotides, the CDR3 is TGCAGTGCGCGGAGGACTGGGCATGAAAAACTGTTTTTT. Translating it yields CSARRTGHEKLFF.

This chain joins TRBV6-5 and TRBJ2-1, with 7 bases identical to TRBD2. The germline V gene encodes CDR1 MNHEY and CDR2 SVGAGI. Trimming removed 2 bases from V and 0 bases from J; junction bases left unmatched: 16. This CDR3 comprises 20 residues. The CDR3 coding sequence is TGTGCCAGCAGTTACGAGCTTCTAAGGCTAGCGGAGAGCTCCTACAATGAGCAGTTCTTC. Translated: CASSYELLRLAESSYNEQFF.

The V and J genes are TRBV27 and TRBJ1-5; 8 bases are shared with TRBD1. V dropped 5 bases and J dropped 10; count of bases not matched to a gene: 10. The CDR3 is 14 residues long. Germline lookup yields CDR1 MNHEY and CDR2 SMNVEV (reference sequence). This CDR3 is CASSPGQGVRPQHF. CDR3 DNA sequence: TGTGCCAGCAGTCCCGGACAGGGAGTGAGACCCCAGCATTTT.

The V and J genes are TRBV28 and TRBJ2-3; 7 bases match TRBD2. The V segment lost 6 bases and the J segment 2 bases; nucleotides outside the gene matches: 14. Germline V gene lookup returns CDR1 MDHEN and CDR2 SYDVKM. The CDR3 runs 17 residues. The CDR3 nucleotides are TGTGCCAGCAGAAGACCCACTGGCGGGAGCATCACAGATACGCAGTATTTT. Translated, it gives CASRRPTGGSITDTQYF.

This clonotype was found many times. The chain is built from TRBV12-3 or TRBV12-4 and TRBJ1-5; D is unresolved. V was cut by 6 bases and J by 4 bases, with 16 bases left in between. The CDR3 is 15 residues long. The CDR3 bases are TGTGCCAGCAGACAAGATTGGGGTTTAAATCAGCCCCAGCATTTT. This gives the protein CASRQDWGLNQPQHF.

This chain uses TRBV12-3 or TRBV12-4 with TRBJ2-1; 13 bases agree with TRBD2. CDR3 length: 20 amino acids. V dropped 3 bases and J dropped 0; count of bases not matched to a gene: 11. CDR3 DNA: TGTGCCAGCAGTTTTCTTACTAGCGGGGGGGTAATTAGCTCCTACAATGAGCAGTTCTTC. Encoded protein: CASSFLTSGGVISSYNEQFF.

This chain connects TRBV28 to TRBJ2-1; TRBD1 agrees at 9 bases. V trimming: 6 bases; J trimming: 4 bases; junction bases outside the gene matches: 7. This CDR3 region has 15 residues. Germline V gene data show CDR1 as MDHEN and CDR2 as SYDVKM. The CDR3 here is CASRAGTGIYNEQFF. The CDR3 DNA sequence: TGTGCCAGCAGAGCCGGGACAGGGATTTACAATGAGCAGTTCTTC.

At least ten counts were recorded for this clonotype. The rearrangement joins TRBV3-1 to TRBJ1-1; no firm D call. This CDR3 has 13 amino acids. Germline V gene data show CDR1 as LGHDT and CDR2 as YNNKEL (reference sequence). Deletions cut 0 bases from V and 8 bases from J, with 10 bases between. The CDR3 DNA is TGTGCCAGCAGCCAAGACCCGGCCGGGGAAGCTTTCTTT. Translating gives CASSQDPAGEAFF.

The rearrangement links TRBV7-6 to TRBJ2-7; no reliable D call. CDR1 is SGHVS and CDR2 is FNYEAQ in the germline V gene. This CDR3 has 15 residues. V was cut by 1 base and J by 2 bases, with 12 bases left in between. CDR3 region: CASSLEGRAPYEQYF. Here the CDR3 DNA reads TGTGCCAGCAGCTTAGAGGGCAGAGCACCCTACGAGCAGTACTTC.

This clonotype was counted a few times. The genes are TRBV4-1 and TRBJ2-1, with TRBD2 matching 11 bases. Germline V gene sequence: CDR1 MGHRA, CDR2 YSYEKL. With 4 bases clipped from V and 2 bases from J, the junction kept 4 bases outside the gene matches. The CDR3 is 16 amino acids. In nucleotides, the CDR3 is TGCGCCAGCAGCCCGATGACTAGCGGGGCCTACAATGAGCAGTTCTTC. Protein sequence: CASSPMTSGAYNEQFF.

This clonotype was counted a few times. The CDR3 region is CASSGDRGNEQYF. The DNA for the CDR3 is TGTGCCAGCAGCGGAGACAGGGGGAACGAGCAGTACTTC. The chain is built from TRBV11-1 and TRBJ2-7, with TRBD1 identical over 9 bases. Germline V gene data show CDR1 as SGHAT and CDR2 as FQDESV (reference sequence). J gave up 5 bases and V 5 bases, and 4 bases lay outside the gene matches. The CDR3 covers 13 residues.

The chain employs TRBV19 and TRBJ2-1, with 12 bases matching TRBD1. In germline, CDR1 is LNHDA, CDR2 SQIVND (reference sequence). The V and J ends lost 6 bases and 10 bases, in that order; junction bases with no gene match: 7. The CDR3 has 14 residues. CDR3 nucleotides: TGTGCCAGTAGGGGGGACAGGGGGCTTGGCGAGCAGTTCTTC. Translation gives CASRGDRGLGEQFF. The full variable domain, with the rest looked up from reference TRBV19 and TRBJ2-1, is DGGITQSPKYLFRKEGQNVTLSCEQNLNHDAMYWYRQDPGQGLRLIYYSQIVNDFQKGDIAEGYSVSREKKESFPLTVTSAQKNPTAFYLCASRGDRGLGEQFFGPGTRLTVL.

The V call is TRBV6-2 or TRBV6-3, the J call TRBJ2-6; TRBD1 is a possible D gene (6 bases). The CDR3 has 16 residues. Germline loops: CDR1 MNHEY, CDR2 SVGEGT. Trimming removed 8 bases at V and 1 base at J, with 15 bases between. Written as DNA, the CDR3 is TGTGCCAGCCTAGGGGGACGCCTATCTGGGGCCAACGTCCTGACTTTC. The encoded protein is CASLGGRLSGANVLTF.

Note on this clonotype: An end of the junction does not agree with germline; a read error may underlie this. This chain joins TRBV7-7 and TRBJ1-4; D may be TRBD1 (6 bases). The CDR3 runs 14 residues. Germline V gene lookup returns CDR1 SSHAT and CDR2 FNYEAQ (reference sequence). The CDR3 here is CASSPGGRREKLFF. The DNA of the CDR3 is TGTGCTAGCAGCCCTGGGGGCAGGAGGGAAAAACTGTTTTTT. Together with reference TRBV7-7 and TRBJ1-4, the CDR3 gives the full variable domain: GAGVSQSPRYKVTKRGQDVTLRCDPISSHATLYWYQQALGQGPEFLTYFNYEAQPDKSGLPSDRFSAERPEGSISTLTIQRTEQRDSAMYRCASSPGGRREKLFFGSGTQLSVL.

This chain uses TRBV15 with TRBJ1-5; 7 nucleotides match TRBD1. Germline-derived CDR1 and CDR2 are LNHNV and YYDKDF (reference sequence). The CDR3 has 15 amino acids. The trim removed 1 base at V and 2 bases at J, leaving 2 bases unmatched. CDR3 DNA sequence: TGTGCCACCAGCAGAGTCACAGGGGGCAATCAGCCCCAGCATTTT. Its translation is CATSRVTGGNQPQHF.

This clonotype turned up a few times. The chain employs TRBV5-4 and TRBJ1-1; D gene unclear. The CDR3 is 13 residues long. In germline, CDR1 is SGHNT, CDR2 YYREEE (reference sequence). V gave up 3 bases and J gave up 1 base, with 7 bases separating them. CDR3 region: CASSSSTNTEAFF. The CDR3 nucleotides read TGTGCCAGCAGCTCTAGCACGAACACTGAAGCTTTCTTT.

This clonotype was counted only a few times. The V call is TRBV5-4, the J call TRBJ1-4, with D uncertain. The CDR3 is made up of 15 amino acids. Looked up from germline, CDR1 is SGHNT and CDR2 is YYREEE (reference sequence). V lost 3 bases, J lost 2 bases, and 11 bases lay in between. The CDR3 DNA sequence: TGTGCCAGCAGCTCCGTACCGGGCACTAATGAAAAACTGTTTTTT. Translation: CASSSVPGTNEKLFF.

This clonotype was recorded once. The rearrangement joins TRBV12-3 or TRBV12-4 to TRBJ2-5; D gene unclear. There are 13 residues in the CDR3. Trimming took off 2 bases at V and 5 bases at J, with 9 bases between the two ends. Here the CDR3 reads CASSLNLGETQYF. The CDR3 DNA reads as TGTGCCAGCAGTTTAAATCTTGGGGAGACCCAGTACTTC.